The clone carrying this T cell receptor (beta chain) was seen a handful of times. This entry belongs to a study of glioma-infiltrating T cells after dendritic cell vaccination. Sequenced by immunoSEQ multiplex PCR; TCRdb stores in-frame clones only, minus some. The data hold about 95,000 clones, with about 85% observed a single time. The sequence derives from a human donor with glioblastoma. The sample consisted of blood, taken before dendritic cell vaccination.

CDR3 coding DNA: TGTGCCAGTAGTATAGGCCCCGCCCGGGGCACTGAAGCTTTCTTT. Translation: CASSIGPARGTEAFF. The chain uses TRBV19 and TRBJ1-1; D not resolved. This CDR3 has 15 residues. V shed 1 base and J shed 4 bases, with 13 bases lying between them. Germline lookup yields CDR1 LNHDA and CDR2 SQIVND (reference sequence).